This is a list of T cell receptor beta chains from one sample in a study of blood T cell repertoires in COVID-19. The data were produced by immunoSEQ multiplex PCR, yet TCRdb's version contains in-frame clones alone and is incomplete. This sample has approximately 220,000 clones; approximately 91% occur once, and the top ten carry 0.72%. The specimen sequenced was peripheral blood. These receptors were taken from a man aged 35-49 years with acute or convalescent COVID-19. CDR3s include the opening cysteine and the closing phenylalanine or tryptophan. The order of the fields is V gene, clone size, D gene, J gene, CDR3 protein, CDR3 DNA. The D gene is left open where the match is weak. Size is stated for part of the rows, as once, few or many counts, or as a class when the clone is expanded.

TRBV6-4	-	-	TRBJ2-2	CASSQGPYGELFF	TGTGCCAGCAGTCAGGGTCCATACGGGGAGCTGTTTTTT
TRBV7-9	-	-	TRBJ2-5	CASSSKSGWETQYF	TGTGCCAGCAGCTCCAAGTCGGGGTGGGAGACCCAGTACTTC
TRBV5-1	-	TRBD1	TRBJ1-1	CATRAGTGNTEAFF	TGCGCCACCCGGGCTGGGACAGGGAACACTGAAGCTTTCTTT
TRBV9	once	TRBD1	TRBJ1-6	CASSGDGQGNSPLHF	TGTGCCAGCAGCGGTGATGGACAGGGAAATTCACCCCTCCACTTT
TRBV7-8	once	-	TRBJ2-7	CASSFWDISYEQYF	TGTGCCAGCAGCTTCTGGGACATCTCCTACGAGCAGTACTTC
TRBV25-1	-	-	TRBJ2-1	CASGQRSEQFF	TGTGCCAGCGGACAGAGATCCGAGCAGTTCTTC
TRBV27	-	TRBD2	TRBJ2-2	CASSTFSAGLHPGELFF	TGTGCCAGCAGTACCTTCTCAGCGGGACTACACCCCGGGGAGCTGTTTTTT
TRBV6-5	-	TRBD2	TRBJ2-5	CASSRTRQETQYF	TGTGCCAGCAGCCGGACTAGACAAGAGACCCAGTACTTC
TRBV5-8	-	-	TRBJ1-1	CASSLLLAGFDTEAFF	TGTGCCAGCAGCTTGTTACTTGCAGGGTTCGACACTGAAGCTTTCTTT
TRBV7-2	-	-	TRBJ2-5	CASSPGRETQYF	TGTGCCAGCAGCCCTGGTCGGGAGACCCAGTACTTC
TRBV4-1	-	TRBD1	TRBJ2-1	CASSPSRDRAYNEQFF	TGCGCCAGCAGCCCCAGTCGTGACAGGGCCTACAATGAGCAGTTCTTC
TRBV7-9	-	-	TRBJ1-6	CASSLAGVGSPLHF	TGTGCCAGCAGCCTAGCAGGCGTCGGGTCACCCCTCCACTTT
TRBV5-1	-	-	TRBJ2-7	CASSLGGRSYEQYF	TGCGCCAGCAGCTTGGGAGGCCGATCCTACGAGCAGTACTTC
TRBV7-3	-	TRBD2	TRBJ2-1	CASSPISSSGRVLNEQFF	TGTGCCAGCAGCCCAATCTCCTCTAGCGGGAGGGTACTCAATGAGCAGTTCTTC
TRBV5-1	-	-	TRBJ2-5	CASIAEEETQYF	TGCGCCAGCATCGCTGAAGAGGAGACCCAGTACTTC
TRBV30	-	TRBD1	TRBJ2-1	CAFIPGQRRNEQFF	TGTGCCTTCATACCGGGACAGCGGAGGAATGAGCAGTTCTTC
TRBV19	-	TRBD1	TRBJ2-1	CASSSGTGGNEQFF	TGTGCCAGTAGTAGCGGGACAGGGGGGAATGAGCAGTTCTTC
TRBV30	-	TRBD2	TRBJ2-3	CAWSNSGTLTDTQYF	TGTGCCTGGAGTAATAGCGGGACTCTCACAGATACGCAGTATTTT
TRBV19	-	-	TRBJ1-5	CASTMRTAYSNQPQHF	TGTGCCAGTACCATGCGGACAGCTTATAGCAATCAGCCCCAGCATTTT
TRBV6-5	-	-	TRBJ2-3	CASRGATDTQYF	TGTGCCAGCAGGGGGGCCACAGATACGCAGTATTTT
TRBV9	-	-	TRBJ1-1	CASADRMNTEAFF	TGTGCCAGCGCGGACAGAATGAACACTGAAGCTTTCTTT
TRBV19	-	-	TRBJ1-5	CASRGRGLDQPQHF	TGTGCCAGTAGGGGAAGAGGGCTAGATCAGCCCCAGCATTTT
TRBV3-1/TRBV3-2	-	TRBD2	TRBJ2-7	CASSPPGLVSEQYF	TGTGCCAGCAGCCCTCCGGGACTAGTCAGCGAGCAGTACTTC
TRBV6-1	once	-	TRBJ2-5	CASSEGGGGGETQYF	TGTGCCAGCAGTGAAGGTGGGGGCGGGGGAGAGACCCAGTACTTC
TRBV10-3	-	-	TRBJ1-1	CAISLRQTNTEAFF	TGTGCCATCAGCCTTCGACAGACGAACACTGAAGCTTTCTTT
TRBV5-5	-	TRBD1	TRBJ2-5	CASSLTGDSVETQYF	TGTGCCAGCAGCTTAACAGGGGATAGTGTGGAGACCCAGTACTTC
TRBV5-8	-	-	TRBJ1-3	CASSLDRAGNTIYF	TGTGCCAGCAGCTTGGACAGGGCGGGAAACACCATATATTTT
TRBV27	-	-	TRBJ1-2	CASSPKTNRNYGYTF	TGTGCCAGCAGTCCAAAGACAAACCGCAACTATGGCTACACCTTC
TRBV11-2	-	TRBD1	TRBJ2-7	CASSLASSGQADSYEQYF	TGTGCCAGCAGCTTAGCATCGAGCGGACAGGCCGACTCCTACGAGCAGTACTTC
TRBV6-2/TRBV6-3	-	-	TRBJ1-6	CASSYGGIYNSPLHF	TGTGCCAGCAGTTATGGGGGGATTTATAATTCACCCCTCCACTTT
TRBV3-1/TRBV3-2	-	TRBD2	TRBJ2-1	CASSQAQGTSGRSYNEQFF	TGTGCCAGCAGCCAAGCTCAGGGGACTAGCGGGAGGTCCTACAATGAGCAGTTCTTC
TRBV27	-	TRBD2	TRBJ2-7	CASSSLGLAGAGEQYF	TGTGCCAGCAGTTCTCTCGGACTAGCGGGGGCGGGCGAGCAGTACTTC
TRBV28	-	TRBD2	TRBJ2-7	CASRRTSGTGLGQYF	TGTGCCAGCAGAAGGACTAGCGGGACTGGACTCGGGCAGTACTTC
TRBV27	-	-	TRBJ2-5	CASSLSAGRETQYF	TGTGCCAGCAGCCTTTCCGCTGGGAGGGAGACCCAGTACTTC
TRBV15	once	-	TRBJ2-6	CATSRDPGSGANVLTF	TGTGCCACCAGCAGAGATCCCGGGTCTGGGGCCAACGTCCTGACTTTC
TRBV9	-	-	TRBJ1-2	CASSRDGGGYTF	TGTGCCAGCAGTCGAGACGGGGGAGGCTACACCTTC
TRBV25-1	once	-	TRBJ1-2	CASSDSFHGYTF	TGTGCCAGCAGTGACTCTTTCCATGGCTACACCTTC
TRBV5-1	-	TRBD2	TRBJ2-1	CASSLTSGGAYNEQFF	TGCGCCAGCAGCTTGACTAGCGGGGGGGCCTACAATGAGCAGTTCTTC
TRBV6-5	-	TRBD1	TRBJ1-4	CASSYGTAEKLFF	TGTGCCAGCAGCTACGGGACAGCCGAAAAACTGTTTTTT
TRBV7-2	once	TRBD1	TRBJ2-5	CASSLEMAGQGRETQYF	TGTGCCAGCAGCTTAGAGATGGCGGGACAGGGGCGAGAGACCCAGTACTTC
TRBV19	few	-	TRBJ1-2	CASRLKGQNYGYTF	TGTGCCAGTCGGCTGAAGGGGCAGAACTATGGCTACACCTTC
TRBV4-2	-	TRBD1	TRBJ1-2	CASSQSQGANYGYTF	TGTGCCAGCAGCCAGAGCCAGGGGGCAAACTATGGCTACACCTTC
TRBV7-9	few	-	TRBJ1-3	CASSLDQGVSGNTIYF	TGTGCCAGCAGCTTAGATCAAGGGGTCTCTGGAAACACCATATATTTT
TRBV11-1	-	TRBD2	TRBJ2-1	CASSPIAGANYNEQFF	TGTGCCAGCAGCCCCATAGCGGGAGCCAACTACAATGAGCAGTTCTTC
TRBV3-1/TRBV3-2	-	TRBD1	TRBJ2-3	CASSQTGGNEDTQYF	TGTGCCAGCAGCCAGACAGGGGGCAATGAAGATACGCAGTATTTT
TRBV18	-	-	TRBJ1-2	CASSPGQIYGYTF	TGTGCCAGCTCACCTGGACAGATCTATGGCTACACCTTC
TRBV9	-	TRBD1	TRBJ2-1	CASSVRGDRDANEQFF	TGTGCCAGCAGCGTACGAGGGGACAGGGACGCGAATGAGCAGTTCTTC
TRBV7-9	once	-	TRBJ1-5	CACGREDQPQHF	TGTGCCTGCGGAAGGGAGGATCAGCCCCAGCATTTT
TRBV30	-	TRBD2	TRBJ2-7	CAWSVGGINYEQYF	TGTGCCTGGAGTGTGGGGGGGATTAACTACGAGCAGTACTTC